A single sample is the source of the 19 T cell receptor beta chains below, sequenced in a study of cytomegalovirus exposure and HLA in healthy donors. With 60 Vbeta and 13 Jbeta primers, the PCR was carried out. Libraries were prepared by immunoSEQ multiplex PCR; TCRdb keeps only in-frame clonotypes and omits some of them. The sample includes some 220,000 clones, approximately 82% of them seen just once. The specimen was PBMCs. Receptors originate from a woman aged 35 to 49 in good health and CMV-seronegative.

This chain joins TRBV2 and TRBJ1-1, with D perhaps matching TRBD1 (5 bases). The V and J ends lost 1 base and 11 bases respectively, with 17 bases between them. The germline V gene encodes CDR1 SNHLY and CDR2 FYNNEI. The CDR3 sequence is 14 residues long. In DNA form, the CDR3 reads TGTGCCAGCAGTGAAGGCCCTGGGGCCCGGGTGGCTTTCTTT. It codes for CASSEGPGARVAFF.

CDR3 sequence reads: CASSLRTGKVVGELFF. The CDR3 coding sequence is TGTGCCAGCAGCTTGCGAACAGGGAAGGTCGTCGGGGAGCTGTTTTTT. The genes are TRBV5-5 and TRBJ2-2, with D possibly TRBD1 on 6 matching bases. CDR3 length: 16 residues. Germline loops: CDR1 SGHKS, CDR2 YYEKEE (reference sequence). V lost 1 base to trimming and J lost 7 bases, with 17 bases between them.

This sequence joins TRBV11-2 and TRBJ2-7, with D unclear. Germline V gene lookup returns CDR1 SGHAT and CDR2 FQNNGV. Trimming removed 1 base at V and 5 bases at J, with 15 bases between. The CDR3 has 15 amino acids. This CDR3 is CASSLVASGFNEQYF. The CDR3 coding sequence is TGTGCCAGCAGCTTAGTGGCTTCCGGGTTCAACGAGCAGTACTTC. Supplemented by reference TRBV11-2 and TRBJ2-7, the full variable domain reads EAGVAQSPRYKIIEKRQSVAFWCNPISGHATLYWYQQILGQGPKLLIQFQNNGVVDDSQLPKDRFSAERLKGVDSTLKIQPAKLEDSAVYLCASSLVASGFNEQYFGPGTRLTVT.

This sequence joins TRBV18 and TRBJ1-5; possible D gene TRBD1, 5 bases. Germline V gene lookup returns CDR1 KGHSH and CDR2 LQKENI. Trimming shortened V by 2 bases and J by 4 bases, and 12 bases separated the two germline ends. The CDR3 runs 15 residues. CDR3 bases: TGTGCCAGCTCACCAAAGGCTGGGGGGAATCAGCCCCAGCATTTT. Translating it yields CASSPKAGGNQPQHF.

The chain couples TRBV5-1 to TRBJ1-1; TRBD1 aligns across 9 bases. The CDR3 extends over 15 amino acids. Germline CDR1 and CDR2: SGHRS and YFSETQ. V was clipped by 4 bases and J by 4 bases; unmatched bases: 8. CDR3 nucleotides: TGCGCCAGCAGCAGAAATACAGGGGGCGGCACTGAAGCTTTCTTT. Translating gives CASSRNTGGGTEAFF.

This clone was recorded once. The chain is built from TRBV23-1 and TRBJ2-7, with D possibly being TRBD1 (5 bases). TRBV23-1 is an ORF; its function is uncertain. This CDR3 has 11 amino acids. V lost 4 bases to trimming and J lost 6 bases, with 7 bases between them. The CDR3 region has the DNA TGCGCCAGCAGTCGGGGCCGCGAGCAGTACTTC. Amino acids: CASSRGREQYF.

The chain is built from TRBV2 and TRBJ1-1; no firm D call. There are 13 residues in the CDR3. CDR1 SNHLY and CDR2 FYNNEI come from the germline V gene. The ends were cut back, 7 bases at V and 2 bases at J, with 11 bases in the middle. CDR3 amino acids: CASNRELNTEAFF. CDR3 in DNA: TGTGCCAGCAATCGGGAATTAAACACTGAAGCTTTCTTT.

The chain carries TRBV5-5 and TRBJ2-7; D unresolved. This CDR3 is built from 14 residues. Germline CDR1 and CDR2: SGHKS and YYEKEE (reference sequence). Trimming cost V 4 bases and J 1 base, with 12 bases left between them. CDR3 amino acids: CASSTTTISYEQYF. The CDR3 coding sequence is TGTGCCAGCAGCACCACTACGATTTCCTACGAGCAGTACTTC. Full variable domain (rest looked up from reference TRBV5-5 and TRBJ2-7): DAGVTQSPTHLIKTRGQQVTLRCSPISGHKSVSWYQQVLGQGPQFIFQYYEKEERGRGNFPDRFSARQFPNYSSELNVNALLLGDSALYLCASSTTTISYEQYFGPGTRLTVT.

The chain uses TRBV2 and TRBJ2-2; TRBD2 is a possible D gene (5 bases). The CDR3 contains 16 residues. Germline-derived CDR1 and CDR2 are SNHLY and FYNNEI. V was cut by 8 bases and J by 1 base, with 17 bases left in between. The CDR3 spells CASSGTGYGNTGELFF. As DNA, the CDR3 is TGTGCCAGCTCCGGAACGGGATACGGGAACACCGGGGAGCTGTTTTTT.

This chain uses TRBV5-1 with TRBJ2-5, with D maybe TRBD1 (6 bases). The DNA end is more similar to TRBJ2-7, so the J call may be wrong. This CDR3 is 15 amino acids long. Germline V gene lookup returns CDR1 SGHRS and CDR2 YFSETQ. The CDR3 protein is CASRAVEGVGYEQYF. The CDR3 DNA follows: TGCGCCAGCAGAGCTGTCGAGGGGGTGGGTTACGAGCAGTACTTC.

CDR3 DNA: TGTGCCAGCAGCGTAACCCCGGGGGGGGCGAACACCGGGGAGCTGTTTTTT. Translation: CASSVTPGGANTGELFF. The chain is built from TRBV9 and TRBJ2-2, with 8 bases lining up with TRBD2. The ends lost 1 base at V and 0 bases at J; junction bases unmatched: 5. CDR1 is SGDLS, CDR2 YYNGEE, per germline. The CDR3 runs 17 residues.

The chain combines TRBV28 with TRBJ2-2; D not certain. The CDR3 spans 15 residues. Germline V gene data show CDR1 as MDHEN and CDR2 as SYDVKM. V lost 3 bases to trimming and J lost 2 bases, with 10 bases between them. The CDR3: CASSFSVSNTGELFF. CDR3 nucleotide sequence: TGTGCCAGCAGTTTTTCAGTTTCTAACACCGGGGAGCTGTTTTTT.

V usage is TRBV9 and J usage is TRBJ2-3; TRBD1 agrees at 7 bases. This CDR3 spans 17 amino acids. V dropped 0 bases and J dropped 3; count of bases not matched to a gene: 10. Germline V gives CDR1 SGDLS, CDR2 YYNGEE. Written as DNA, the CDR3 is TGTGCCAGCAGCGTAGGGGGATCTAGGGGGCAAACAGATACGCAGTATTTT. Translating gives CASSVGGSRGQTDTQYF.

The CDR3 reads CASSLGDRFPYEQYF. Written as DNA, the CDR3 is TGTGCCAGCAGCTTGGGGGACAGGTTCCCCTACGAGCAGTACTTC. The V call is TRBV7-3, the J call TRBJ2-5, with 8 nucleotides matching TRBD1. The end of the DNA fits TRBJ2-7 better, so the J call may be wrong. The CDR3 is made up of 15 amino acids. Germline CDR1 and CDR2: SGHTA and FQGTGA.

V gene TRBV5-1 combines with J gene TRBJ2-7, with 12 bases matching TRBD2. Germline lookup yields CDR1 SGHRS and CDR2 YFSETQ. CDR3 length equals 18 residues. The junction had 11 bases not matched to a gene; V was cut back by 0 bases and J by 4 bases. The CDR3 DNA sequence: TGCGCCAGCAGCTTGGGGCTAGCGGGGGGGCCTGGGCGGTACGAGCAGTACTTC. Its translation: CASSLGLAGGPGRYEQYF.

This chain links TRBV29-1 with TRBJ2-5, with 7 bases identical to TRBD2. This CDR3 comprises 12 residues. The V and J ends lost 7 bases and 5 bases, in that order; junction bases with no gene match: 7. In germline, CDR1 is SQVTM, CDR2 ANQGSEA. The DNA of the CDR3 is TGCAGCGCCCCGGGACTACCGGAGACCCAGTACTTC. Translation gives CSAPGLPETQYF.

V is TRBV7-8 and J is TRBJ2-5, with 7 bases identical to TRBD1. V lost 7 bases and J lost 4; bases outside the gene matches: 9. CDR1 is SGHVS and CDR2 is FQNEAQ in the germline V gene. The length of the CDR3 is 14 residues. The CDR3 coding sequence is TGTGCCAGCATCCCCTTGACAGGGACAGAGACCCAGTACTTC. Encoded protein: CASIPLTGTETQYF.

The J gene is TRBJ2-1, the V gene TRBV7-9; 13 bases line up with TRBD2. Germline V gives CDR1 SEHNR, CDR2 FQNEAQ (reference sequence). There are 19 residues in the CDR3. With 3 bases clipped from V and 0 bases from J, the junction kept 8 bases outside the gene matches. The CDR3 loop is CASSFPGTSGVSSYNEQFF. CDR3 in DNA: TGTGCCAGCAGCTTCCCCGGGACTAGCGGGGTGAGCTCCTACAATGAGCAGTTCTTC.

The chain has TRBV4-1 and TRBJ2-1; D ambiguous. The germline CDR1 and CDR2 sequences are MGHRA and YSYEKL. The CDR3 sequence is 16 residues long. The V gene lost 1 base and the J gene lost 0 bases, with 10 bases spanning the gap. CDR3 residues: CASSQGGRPSYNEQFF. The CDR3 nucleotides are TGCGCCAGCAGCCAAGGCGGTAGACCCTCCTACAATGAGCAGTTCTTC.